This TCR beta chain emerged from a study of molecular identifiers for immune sequencing clone quantification. Notes on the study in general: Clones that exceeded 20 RNA copies held over 98% of effector molecules, yet under 1% in naive cells. Even with about a million naive cells present, spiked Jurkat TCR RNA from one cell was reportedly detectable. Molecules of identical TCR sharing a barcode could underestimate highly expanded clone sizes.

Trimming took 0 bases from V and 7 from J, leaving 13 bases between them. The CDR3 length is 15 residues. Germline CDR1 reads MNHEY; CDR2 reads SVGAGI. Bulk TCR libraries were made with methods that had been previously described and with listed TCR primers. TCRdb analysed the PCR reads with MiXCR anew, one entry per CDR3 protein. Of approximately 590,000 distinct CDR3 sequences in the sample, about 25% are singletons; the top ten hold 0.78%. Concerning this clonotype itself: Its antigen remains unidentified.

What was sequenced was naive CD8+ T cells from blood, with Jurkat cell RNA spiked in. Documented subset: FACS-sorted CD8+CD4-CCR7+CD45RA+ naive T cells. The chain links TRBV6-5 to TRBJ2-1; D may be TRBD2 (7 bases). This sequence originates from a human donor in good health. Some libraries in this study had Jurkat cell RNA spiked in. CDR3 bases: TGTGCCAGCAGTTACTCCCTGAGGGGGGGGAATGAGCAGTTCTTC. It codes for CASSYSLRGGNEQFF.